This is a list of T cell receptor beta chains from one sample in a study of blood T cell repertoires in COVID-19. Using immunoSEQ multiplex PCR, the repertoire was profiled, and TCRdb retains in-frame clones only, with some absent. This sample yields around 130,000 clones, of which roughly 77% are seen a single time; roughly 17% belongs to the top ten. Sequenced material: peripheral blood. These receptors all stem from a man in his sixties with active or convalescent COVID-19. Each CDR3 is given with its conserved first and last residue. D genes are given only for firm matches.

j_call | d_call | v_call | cdr3_aa
TRBJ2-3 | . | TRBV20-1 | CSASRGGLGTDTQYF
TRBJ1-3 | TRBD1 | TRBV24-1 | CATSDSPRGPSSGNTIYF
TRBJ2-1 | TRBD2 | TRBV13 | CASSPERGEQFF
TRBJ1-1 | TRBD1 | TRBV11-2 | CASSNGDRGVSSEAFF
TRBJ1-4 | . | TRBV18 | CASSPTASREKLFF
TRBJ1-1 | TRBD1 | TRBV27 | CASSLTGGTEAFF
TRBJ2-1 | . | TRBV9 | CASASSYNEQFF
TRBJ2-5 | TRBD1 | TRBV28 | CASRGQGQETQYF
TRBJ2-1 | TRBD1 | TRBV7-3 | CASSGTGVNEQFF
TRBJ2-3 | . | TRBV24-1 | CATSEPQEGSDTQYF
TRBJ2-1 | TRBD2 | TRBV27 | CASSWILGTSGSNEQFF
TRBJ2-1 | . | TRBV5-1 | CASSLEQGSLFF
TRBJ2-7 | . | TRBV7-6 | CASSFRQGLGEQYF
TRBJ2-3 | TRBD1 | TRBV29-1 | CSVELGQGNTDTQYF
TRBJ1-5 | . | TRBV7-2 | CASSPTVTAHSNQPQHF
TRBJ2-3 | TRBD2 | TRBV5-1 | CASSTSGRARVDTQYF
TRBJ1-2 | . | TRBV6-6 | CASSYSVGGAGGYTF